This TCR beta chain was sequenced for a study of blood T cell repertoires in COVID-19. This clone was counted once. Clones were sequenced by immunoSEQ multiplex PCR, and TCRdb holds only the in-frame ones, with some missing. This sample yields some 400,000 clones, of which 80% to 90% are seen a single time; about 10% belongs to the top ten. The CDR3 length is 13 residues. CDR1 SGHTA and CDR2 FQGTGA come from the germline V gene. The V and J ends lost 3 bases and 9 bases respectively, with 12 bases between them. Specimen: peripheral blood. The J gene is TRBJ2-1, the V gene TRBV7-3; tentative D call: TRBD2 (5 bases). The TCR comes from a woman aged 30 to 39 with COVID-19, enrolled during active disease. CDR3 coding DNA: TGTGCCAGCAGCTTCCTCCGGGGTGGTGAGCAGTTCTTC. The encoded protein is CASSFLRGGEQFF.